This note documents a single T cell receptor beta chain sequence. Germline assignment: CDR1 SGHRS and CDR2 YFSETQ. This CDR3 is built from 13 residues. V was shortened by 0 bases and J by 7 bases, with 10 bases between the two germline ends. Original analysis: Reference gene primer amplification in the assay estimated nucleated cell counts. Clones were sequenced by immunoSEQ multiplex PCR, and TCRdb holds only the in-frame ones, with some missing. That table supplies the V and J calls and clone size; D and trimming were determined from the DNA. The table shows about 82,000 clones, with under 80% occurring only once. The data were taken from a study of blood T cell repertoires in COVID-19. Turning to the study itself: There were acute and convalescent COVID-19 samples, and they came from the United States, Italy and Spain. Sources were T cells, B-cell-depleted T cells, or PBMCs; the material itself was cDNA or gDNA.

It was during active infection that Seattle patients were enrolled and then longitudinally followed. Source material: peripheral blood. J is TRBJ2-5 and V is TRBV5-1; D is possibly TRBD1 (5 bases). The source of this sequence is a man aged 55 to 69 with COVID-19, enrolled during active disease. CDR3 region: CASSLAGMGTQYF. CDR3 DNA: TGCGCCAGCAGCTTGGCAGGGATGGGGACCCAGTACTTC.